This TCR beta chain was profiled in a study of T-cell reconstitution after alpha-beta-depleted transplantation in children (dated by TCRdb to about 2016). About the investigation overall: Using TCR repertoire profiling, the study quantitatively followed how T-cell immune reconstitution unfolded in children after TCRalphabeta/CD19-depleted allogeneic hematopoietic cell transplantation. General study outcomes and caveats: The apparently early recovery of alphabetaT-cell counts about two months after transplant reportedly depended on only several hundred rapidly expanded clones that came from non-depleted graft cells. In some patients, the high TCRbeta diversity seen at day 60 was put down to recipient T cells and intrathymic progenitors that had survived conditioning. Hyperexpanded clone frequencies declined over subsequent months; after one year, T-cell counts and TCRbeta diversity were mostly attributed to newly produced T cells.

Library preparation employed PCR. The instrument given in TCRdb is Illumina HiSeq 2500. TCR library preparation used molecular barcoding, with unique molecular identifiers applied to normalize quantification of the TCRbeta repertoire. Starting from the raw public reads, TCRdb applied fastp trimming at Q25, assembled clones with MiXCR and retained in-frame beta chains. Identical CDR3 protein sequences are pooled into one entry, listed with their most common genes and DNA. Across this sample there are over 80,000 distinct CDR3 sequences, with 23% seen only once. In total, the top ten clones hold over 20% of the sample. In the case of this clonotype: Which antigen it targets is not known. No much larger clone exists at a distance of one base, and base qualities are not known.

Reading the label with the study, this specimen's treatment or condition is: allogeneic hematopoietic cell transplantation with graft depleted of TCRalphabeta T cells and CD19 B cells. Transplant recipients were children who received TCRalphabeta/CD19-depleted allogeneic hematopoietic cell grafts. CDR1 and CDR2 were assigned from the germline V gene (reference sequence) as DFQATT and SNEGSKA. V is shortened by 6 bases, J by 4 bases, and the region joining them spans 7 bases. The CDR3 starts with the cysteine, ends with the phenylalanine, and has 12 residues. The read is trimmed to its CDR3 DNA, 36 bases read in frame from base 1.

The clonotype was recovered from a boy between 2 and 10 years old with acute lymphoblastic leukemia, due to receive a stem cell transplant. The receptor chain draws on TRBV20-1 and TRBJ2-6; the D gene is unclear. The material sequenced was PBMCs, taken before TCRalphabeta/CD19-depleted stem cell transplant. CDR3 loop: CSAFSGANVLTF. The nucleotides are TGCAGTGCCTTTTCCGGGGCCAACGTCCTGACTTTC.